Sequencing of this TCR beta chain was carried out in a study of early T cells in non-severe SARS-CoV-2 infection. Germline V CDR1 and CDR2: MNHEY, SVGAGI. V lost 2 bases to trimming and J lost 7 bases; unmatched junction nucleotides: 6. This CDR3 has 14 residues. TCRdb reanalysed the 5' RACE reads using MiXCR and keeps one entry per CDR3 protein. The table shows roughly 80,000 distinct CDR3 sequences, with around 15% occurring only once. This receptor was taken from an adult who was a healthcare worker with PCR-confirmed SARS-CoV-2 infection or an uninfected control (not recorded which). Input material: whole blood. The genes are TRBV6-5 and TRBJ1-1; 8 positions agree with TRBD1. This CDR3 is CASSYATGGGEAFF. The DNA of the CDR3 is TGTGCCAGCAGTTACGCTACAGGGGGAGGTGAAGCTTTCTTT.